What follows describes a single TCR beta chain. This record comes from a study of CD8+ T cells in alopecia areata. Study overall: Tofacitinib was taken orally by treated patients, and the dose was 5 to 10 mg twice daily. Tofacitinib ran 6 to 18 months, followed by 6 months off drug.

RNA, once extracted, was reverse transcribed into cDNA for use as the sequencing template. Sequenced by immunoSEQ multiplex PCR; TCRdb stores in-frame clones only, minus some. The sample holds around 61,000 clones, about 45% seen once. The TCR originated in a human donor with alopecia areata. The sequences come from CD8+ T cells sorted from blood, collected at week 0.

CDR3 coding DNA: TGTGCCAGCAGTTTCGGCCAAGGGGCTGGCTACACCTTC. It translates to CASSFGQGAGYTF. This chain connects TRBV28 to TRBJ1-2; D possibly corresponds to TRBD1 (5 bases). The V gene lost 3 bases and the J gene lost 7 bases, with 12 bases spanning the gap. Germline V lookup: CDR1 MDHEN, CDR2 SYDVKM. CDR3 length: 13 amino acids.